This T cell receptor beta chain is drawn from a study of blood T cells in healthy people across ages. This CDR3 is 14 amino acids long. Germline values: CDR1 SGHVS, CDR2 FNYEAQ. Trimming took off 5 bases at V and 4 bases at J, with 13 bases between the two ends. Primers used in a second PCR of roughly 7 to 11 cycles were a sample-barcoded 5' primer and a J-beta primer mix. TCRdb re-called the 5' RACE reads through MiXCR, storing one row per CDR3 protein. The repertoire holds about 2 million distinct CDR3 sequences, with just under 50% as singletons. Samples each yielded at least 5.5 micrograms of total RNA.

The sequence was obtained from a woman aged 40 to 50 in good health. Sequencing was performed on blood. The chain links TRBV7-6 to TRBJ2-3; maybe TRBD1 (7 bases). The CDR3 bases are TGTGCCAGCAGCGCCAGGGGGGCCGCAGATACGCAGTATTTT. Protein: CASSARGAADTQYF.